Sequencing of this T cell receptor beta chain was carried out in a study of blood T cell repertoires in COVID-19. In the study overall: Samples representing acute and convalescent COVID-19 were sourced from the United States, Italy and Spain. PBMCs, B-cell-depleted T cells, or T cells provided the cDNA or gDNA that made up the material.

Germline V CDR1 and CDR2: SGHTA, FQGNSA. Trimming removed 6 bases from V and 4 bases from J, with 16 bases in between. The CDR3 spans 14 residues. In the source study's methods: Estimated nucleated cell counts came from reference gene primer amplification. Here immunoSEQ multiplex PCR was the method, and the copy in TCRdb shows in-frame clones only, minus some. Clone size and V and J calls were adopted from that table, with D and trimming inferred from the DNA. Among 250,000 or so clones, approximately 78% were seen once, and the ten largest hold about 3.2%. The V gene is TRBV7-2, the J gene TRBJ2-7; D perhaps matches TRBD2 (5 bases). The receptor was isolated from a woman aged 18-29 years with acute or convalescent COVID-19. The source material was peripheral blood. CDR3 loop: CASSGWSGIYEQYF. The CDR3 coding sequence is TGTGCCAGCAGTGGATGGTCGGGGATTTACGAGCAGTACTTC.